Shown below are 23 T cell receptor beta chains from a single sample sequenced in a study of identical twins. TCRdb redid the calling of the 5' RACE reads with MiXCR, one entry per CDR3 protein. The sample lists about 1.7 million distinct CDR3 sequences; 25% to 35% were seen once. The sample comprised cord blood. The receptors come from a newborn girl in good health.

The chain links TRBV9 to TRBJ2-5, with 11 bases identical to TRBD1. V trimming: 5 bases; J trimming: 11 bases; junction bases outside the gene matches: 5. The CDR3 spans 12 residues. Germline V gene sequence: CDR1 SGDLS, CDR2 YYNGEE. The CDR3 DNA sequence: TGTGCCAGCAGTCCGGACAGGGGGCTTCAGTACTTC. This gives the protein CASSPDRGLQYF.

A word on this clonotype: It may be a read error: a sequence one base away is much more abundant. The chain links TRBV10-3 to TRBJ1-2; D call uncertain. CDR3 length equals 14 residues. CDR1 and CDR2 from the germline V gene are ENHRY and SYGVKD. Here the CDR3 reads CAISERGPNFGYTF. The DNA for the CDR3 is TGTGCCATCAGTGAAAGAGGTCCGAACTTTGGCTACACCTTC.

The J gene is TRBJ1-1, the V gene TRBV14; D is ambiguous. Germline V CDR1 and CDR2: SGHDN, FVKESK. The V end lost 2 bases, the J end lost 1 base, and 5 bases lay between the germline ends. CDR3 size: 13 residues. In DNA, the CDR3 is TGTGCCAGCAGCCAACACCAGAACACTGAAGCTTTCTTT. It yields the protein CASSQHQNTEAFF.

This clonotype appeared a few times. J is TRBJ1-2 and V is TRBV27; 10 positions agree with TRBD1. The CDR3 contains 17 residues. Germline V lookup: CDR1 MNHEY, CDR2 SMNVEV (reference sequence). Trimming cost V 0 bases and J 4 bases; bases outside gene matches: 8. CDR3 protein: CASSLSTGGAGAYGYTF. CDR3 DNA sequence: TGTGCCAGCAGTTTATCGACAGGGGGCGCGGGGGCCTATGGCTACACCTTC.

This clonotype was recorded only once. The chain carries TRBV25-1 and TRBJ1-5, with a possible D match to TRBD1 (5 bases). The length of the CDR3 is 15 residues. Germline loops: CDR1 MGHDK, CDR2 SYGVNS. The V end lost 3 bases, the J end lost 4 bases, and 13 bases lay between the germline ends. The DNA of the CDR3 is TGTGCCAGCAGTGATCCGGGGGGGGAAAATCAGCCCCAGCATTTT. This sequence encodes CASSDPGGENQPQHF.

In this sample, this clonotype turned up a few times. V is TRBV29-1 and J is TRBJ2-5, with TRBD1 matching 8 bases. The CDR3 runs 15 residues. CDR1 and CDR2 (germline): SQVTM, ANQGSEA. V dropped 6 bases and J dropped 2; count of bases not matched to a gene: 11. The chain's CDR3 is CSVSRQGIAQETQYF. The CDR3 DNA reads TGCAGCGTGAGCCGACAGGGGATCGCACAAGAGACCCAGTACTTC.

As to this clonotype: At one end the junction does not follow the germline gene, possibly because of a read error. This sequence joins TRBV7-6 and TRBJ2-7; 9 bases fit TRBD2. Germline CDR1 is SGHVS and CDR2 is FNYEAQ. The CDR3 is 13 amino acids. DNA for the CDR3: TGTGCCAGCAGCCTAGCTAGCGGGGCCGAGCAGTACTTC. Its translation: CASSLASGAEQYF.

This clonotype was picked up a small number of times. The gene calls are TRBV6-2 or TRBV6-3 and TRBJ2-5; D not resolved. The V end lost 4 bases, the J end lost 3 bases, and 18 bases lay between the germline ends. CDR1 is MNHEY, CDR2 SVGEGT, per germline. The CDR3 is 16 residues long. The CDR3 nucleotides read TGTGCCAGCAGTTCAAATCGAGGTTGGCCCAAAGAGACCCAGTACTTC. Translated: CASSSNRGWPKETQYF.

This clonotype has a handful of counts. The chain carries TRBV29-1 and TRBJ2-1; TRBD2 agrees at 10 bases. Looked up from germline, CDR1 is SQVTM and CDR2 is ANQGSEA. The CDR3 is 13 residues long. J was trimmed by 8 bases and V by 3 bases; bases with no gene match: 4. The CDR3 loop is CSVESGRDDEQFF. For the CDR3, the DNA is TGCAGCGTTGAGAGCGGGAGGGACGATGAGCAGTTCTTC.

The J gene is TRBJ1-4, the V gene TRBV20-1; 7 positions agree with TRBD1. Germline V gene sequence: CDR1 DFQATT, CDR2 SNEGSKA (reference sequence). V was clipped by 7 bases and J by 0 bases; unmatched bases: 14. There are 17 residues in the CDR3. CDR3 coding DNA: TGCAGTGATAGGGGAGGGGGCCTATTTGCAACTAATGAAAAACTGTTTTTT. This translates into CSDRGGGLFATNEKLFF.

This clonotype was seen more than once but under ten times. J is TRBJ1-2 and V is TRBV27; D might be TRBD1 (6 bases). The germline gives CDR1 MNHEY, CDR2 SMNVEV (reference sequence). V lost 1 base to trimming and J lost 4 bases, with 13 bases between them. CDR3 length equals 15 residues. CDR3 sequence reads: CASSLWSGDSYGYTF. The CDR3 nucleotides are TGTGCCAGCAGTTTATGGTCAGGGGATAGCTATGGCTACACCTTC.

Worth noting for this clonotype: Sequence at one end of the junction differs from germline and may be a read error. The chain couples TRBV7-7 to TRBJ2-7, with D maybe TRBD1 (6 bases). Matching the DNA end better, TRBJ2-5 makes the J call doubtful. The CDR3 consists of 16 residues. Germline-derived CDR1 and CDR2 are SSHAT and FNYEAQ (reference sequence). The CDR3 DNA is TGTGCTAGCAGCCCTACCCCCGACAGGTACCAAGGGACCCAGTACTTC. Protein: CASSPTPDRYQGTQYF.

This clonotype was seen a handful of times. The chain carries TRBV4-2 and TRBJ2-3; D call uncertain. Germline CDR1 is LGHNA and CDR2 is YNFKEQ. The ends were cut back, 4 bases at V and 2 bases at J, with 13 bases in the middle. This CDR3 contains 15 residues. The CDR3 reads CASSRNRISTDTQYF. CDR3 DNA sequence: TGTGCCAGCAGCCGCAACAGAATATCCACAGATACGCAGTATTTT.

The chain couples TRBV7-9 to TRBJ1-4; 8 bases fit TRBD1. The CDR3 sequence is 16 residues long. Trimming at V came to 5 bases and at J to 8 bases, leaving 13 bases not matched to a gene. CDR1 is SEHNR and CDR2 is FQNEAQ in the germline V gene (reference sequence). The DNA of the CDR3 is TGTGCCAGCAGCCCGAAAGGGACAGGCCCAGGCGAAAAACTGTTTTTT. Translation gives CASSPKGTGPGEKLFF. The full variable domain, in which reference TRBV7-9 and TRBJ1-4 provide the parts outside the CDR3, is DTGVSQNPRHKITKRGQNVTFRCDPISEHNRLYWYRQTLGQGPEFLTYFQNEAQLEKSRLLSDRFSAERPKGSFSTLEIQRTEQGDSAMYLCASSPKGTGPGEKLFFGSGTQLSVL.

This chain uses TRBV28 with TRBJ2-3; no clear D gene. The CDR3 is 16 amino acids. CDR1 is MDHEN and CDR2 is SYDVKM in the germline V gene. Trimming removed 3 bases from V and 2 bases from J, with 15 bases in between. DNA for the CDR3: TGTGCCAGCAGTTTTTTGTCCGGGCCCCCCACAGATACGCAGTATTTT. Its translation: CASSFLSGPPTDTQYF. Full variable domain (remainder filled in from reference TRBV28 and TRBJ2-3): DVKVTQSSRYLVKRTGEKVFLECVQDMDHENMFWYRQDPGLGLRLIYFSYDVKMKEKGDIPEGYSVSREKKERFSLILESASTNQTSMYLCASSFLSGPPTDTQYFGPGTRLTVL.

This clonotype was detected only once. This sequence may be a read error, since a much larger clone differs from it by one base. V and J are TRBV5-1 and TRBJ2-7, with D tentatively TRBD1 (5 bases). The CDR3 is made up of 16 amino acids. V lost 0 bases, J lost 7 bases, and 20 bases lay in between. Germline V gene data show CDR1 as SGHRS and CDR2 as YFSETQ. The CDR3 spells CASSLEAGPLQDEQYF. CDR3 nucleotides: TGCGCCAGCAGCTTGGAGGCAGGGCCCCTACAAGATGAGCAGTACTTC.

The chain links TRBV7-9 to TRBJ1-2; the D is unclear. With 0 bases removed from V and 4 bases from J, the gap between germline ends came to 6 bases. Germline V CDR1 and CDR2: SEHNR, FQNEAQ (reference sequence). The CDR3 runs 13 residues. The CDR3 bases are TGTGCCAGCAGCTTAGCCCAGGCCTATGGCTACACCTTC. This codes for CASSLAQAYGYTF.

This chain joins TRBV4-2 and TRBJ2-3, with a weak D call TRBD1 (6 bases). The CDR3 consists of 16 residues. Per germline, CDR1 LGHNA and CDR2 YNFKEQ. Deletions cut 4 bases from V and 0 bases from J, with 14 bases between. The CDR3 DNA reads TGTGCCAGCAGCCTATCGATTACAGGGAGCACAGATACGCAGTATTTT. It codes for CASSLSITGSTDTQYF.

The chain couples TRBV28 to TRBJ1-2; a possible D gene is TRBD1 (5 bases). The V and J ends lost 2 bases and 7 bases respectively, with 8 bases between them. CDR3 size: 12 residues. Germline V gene data show CDR1 as MDHEN and CDR2 as SYDVKM. The CDR3 region is CASSLRGVGYTF. DNA for the CDR3: TGTGCCAGCAGTTTACGGGGCGTTGGCTACACCTTC.

The chain links TRBV14 to TRBJ2-1, with D possibly matching TRBD2 (5 bases). V lost 1 base, J lost 15 bases, and 16 bases lay in between. From germline, CDR1 is SGHDN and CDR2 FVKESK. The CDR3 totals 13 residues. In DNA form, the CDR3 reads TGTGCCAGCAGCCAAGTTCGAGTGGGAGAGTTGTTCTTC. Amino acid sequence: CASSQVRVGELFF.

This chain connects TRBV2 to TRBJ2-7; TRBD1 is a possible D gene (6 bases). The germline V gene encodes CDR1 SNHLY and CDR2 FYNNEI. CDR3 length: 17 amino acids. V lost 0 bases and J lost 4, with 19 bases in between. This CDR3 reads CASSEALSGVYSYEQYF. As DNA, the CDR3 is TGTGCCAGCAGTGAAGCGCTTTCAGGGGTCTATTCTTACGAGCAGTACTTC.

This chain uses TRBV3-1 with TRBJ2-1, with 7 bases that match TRBD2. Germline CDR1 is LGHDT and CDR2 is YNNKEL (reference sequence). The CDR3 contains 14 residues. The V and J ends lost 1 base and 9 bases, in that order; junction bases with no gene match: 6. DNA of the CDR3: TGTGCCAGCAGCCAAGGATGGCGGGGGAGTGAGCAGTTCTTC. Protein product: CASSQGWRGSEQFF.

The chain uses TRBV16 and TRBJ1-4; D is unresolved. V dropped 1 base and J dropped 3 bases, with 9 bases sitting between them. Germline lookup yields CDR1 KGHSY and CDR2 FQNENV. The CDR3 is 15 residues long. The CDR3 DNA sequence: TGTGCCAGCAGCCAATTTGGTCCGGCTAATGAAAAACTGTTTTTT. Its translation: CASSQFGPANEKLFF.